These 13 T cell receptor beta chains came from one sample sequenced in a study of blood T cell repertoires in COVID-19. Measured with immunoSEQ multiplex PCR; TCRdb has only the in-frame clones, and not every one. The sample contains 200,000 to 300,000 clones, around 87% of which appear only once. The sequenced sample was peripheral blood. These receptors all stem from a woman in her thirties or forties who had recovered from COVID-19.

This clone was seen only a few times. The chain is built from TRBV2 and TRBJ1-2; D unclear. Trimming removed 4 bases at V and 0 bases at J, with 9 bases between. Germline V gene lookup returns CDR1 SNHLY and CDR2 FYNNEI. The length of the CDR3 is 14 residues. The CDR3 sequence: CASSAQLANYGYTF. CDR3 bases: TGTGCCAGCAGTGCACAGTTGGCTAACTATGGCTACACCTTC.

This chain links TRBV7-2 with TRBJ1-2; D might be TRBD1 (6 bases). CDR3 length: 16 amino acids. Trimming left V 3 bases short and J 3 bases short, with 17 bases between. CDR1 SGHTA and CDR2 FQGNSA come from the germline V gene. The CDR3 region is CASSLGGPTQDYGYTF. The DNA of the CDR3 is TGTGCCAGCAGCTTGGGGGGGCCAACACAAGACTATGGCTACACCTTC.

The CDR3, as DNA: TGTGCCAGCAGCTATAGCACTCCCTACGAGCAGTACTTC. It yields the protein CASSYSTPYEQYF. The V gene is TRBV7-2, the J gene TRBJ2-7; D gene ambiguous. Germline V gene lookup returns CDR1 SGHTA and CDR2 FQGNSA. The CDR3 has 13 amino acids. Trimming took off 4 bases at V and 2 bases at J, with 9 bases between the two ends.

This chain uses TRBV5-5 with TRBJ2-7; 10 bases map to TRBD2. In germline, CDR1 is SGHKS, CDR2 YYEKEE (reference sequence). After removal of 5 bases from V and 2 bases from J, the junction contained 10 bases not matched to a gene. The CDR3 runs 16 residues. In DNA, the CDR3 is TGTGCCAGCAGTTCTGAGCGGGGGGGCGACACCTACGAGCAGTACTTC. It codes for CASSSERGGDTYEQYF. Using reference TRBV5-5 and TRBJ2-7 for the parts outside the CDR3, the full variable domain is DAGVTQSPTHLIKTRGQQVTLRCSPISGHKSVSWYQQVLGQGPQFIFQYYEKEERGRGNFPDRFSARQFPNYSSELNVNALLLGDSALYLCASSSERGGDTYEQYFGPGTRLTVT.

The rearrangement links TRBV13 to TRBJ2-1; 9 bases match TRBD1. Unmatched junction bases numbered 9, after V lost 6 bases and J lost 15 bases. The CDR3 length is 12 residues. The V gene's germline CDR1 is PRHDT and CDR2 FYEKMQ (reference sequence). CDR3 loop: CASSSGTGRRFF. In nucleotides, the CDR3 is TGTGCCAGCAGTTCAGGGACAGGGCGTCGGTTCTTC.

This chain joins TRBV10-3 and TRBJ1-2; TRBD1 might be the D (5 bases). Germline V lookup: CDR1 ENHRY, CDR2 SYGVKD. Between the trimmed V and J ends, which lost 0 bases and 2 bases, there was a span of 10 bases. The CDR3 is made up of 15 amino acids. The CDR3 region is CAISESEGQNYGYTF. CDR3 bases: TGTGCCATCAGTGAGTCGGAGGGGCAGAACTATGGCTACACCTTC.

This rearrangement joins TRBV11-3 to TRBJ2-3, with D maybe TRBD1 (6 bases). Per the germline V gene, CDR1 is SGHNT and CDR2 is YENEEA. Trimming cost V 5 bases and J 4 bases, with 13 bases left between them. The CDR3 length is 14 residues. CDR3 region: CASSATGSADTQYF. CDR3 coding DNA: TGTGCCAGCAGCGCGACAGGTAGCGCAGATACGCAGTATTTT.

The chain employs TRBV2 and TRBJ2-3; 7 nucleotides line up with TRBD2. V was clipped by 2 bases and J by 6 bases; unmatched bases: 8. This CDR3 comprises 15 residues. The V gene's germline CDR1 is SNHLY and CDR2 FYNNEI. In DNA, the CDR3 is TGTGCCAGCAGTGAAATTGGGCGGGGGAAGGATACGCAGTATTTT. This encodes CASSEIGRGKDTQYF.

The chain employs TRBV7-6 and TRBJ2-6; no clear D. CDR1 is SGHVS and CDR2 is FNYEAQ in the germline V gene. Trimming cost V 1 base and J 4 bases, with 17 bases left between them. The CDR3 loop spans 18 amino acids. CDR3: CASSLEYPPGYGANVLTF. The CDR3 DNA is TGTGCCAGCAGCTTAGAATACCCTCCCGGTTACGGGGCCAACGTCCTGACTTTC. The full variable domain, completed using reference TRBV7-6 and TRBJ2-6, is GAGVSQSPRYKVTKRGQDVALRCDPISGHVSLYWYRQALGQGPEFLTYFNYEAQQDKSGLPNDRFSAERPEGSISTLTIQRTEQRDSAMYRCASSLEYPPGYGANVLTFGAGSRLTVL.

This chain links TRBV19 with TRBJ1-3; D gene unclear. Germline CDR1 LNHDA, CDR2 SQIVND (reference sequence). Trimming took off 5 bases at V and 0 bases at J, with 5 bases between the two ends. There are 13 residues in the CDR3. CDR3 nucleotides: TGTGCCAGTAGTCTTATCTCTGGAAACACCATATATTTT. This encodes CASSLISGNTIYF.

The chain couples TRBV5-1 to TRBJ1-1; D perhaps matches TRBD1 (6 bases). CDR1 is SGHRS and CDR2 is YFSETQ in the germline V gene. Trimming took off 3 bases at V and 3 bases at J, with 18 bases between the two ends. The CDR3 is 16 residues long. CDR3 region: CASSYFHDRSDTEAFF. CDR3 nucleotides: TGCGCCAGCAGCTACTTCCATGACAGGTCGGACACTGAAGCTTTCTTT.

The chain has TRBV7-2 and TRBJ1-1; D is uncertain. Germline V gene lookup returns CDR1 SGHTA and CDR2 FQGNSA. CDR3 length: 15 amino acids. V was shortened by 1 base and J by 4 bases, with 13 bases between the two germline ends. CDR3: CASSLVRLTSTEAFF. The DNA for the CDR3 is TGTGCCAGCAGCTTAGTGCGGCTCACGAGCACTGAAGCTTTCTTT.

CDR3 sequence (DNA): TGTGCCAGCAGCCGGACTAGCGGGGCCACCGGGGAGCTGTTTTTT. This codes for CASSRTSGATGELFF. The rearrangement links TRBV5-4 to TRBJ2-2, with TRBD2 matching 12 bases. With 4 bases clipped from V and 4 bases from J, the junction kept 2 bases outside the gene matches. Germline lookup yields CDR1 SGHNT and CDR2 YYREEE (reference sequence). The CDR3 contains 15 residues.